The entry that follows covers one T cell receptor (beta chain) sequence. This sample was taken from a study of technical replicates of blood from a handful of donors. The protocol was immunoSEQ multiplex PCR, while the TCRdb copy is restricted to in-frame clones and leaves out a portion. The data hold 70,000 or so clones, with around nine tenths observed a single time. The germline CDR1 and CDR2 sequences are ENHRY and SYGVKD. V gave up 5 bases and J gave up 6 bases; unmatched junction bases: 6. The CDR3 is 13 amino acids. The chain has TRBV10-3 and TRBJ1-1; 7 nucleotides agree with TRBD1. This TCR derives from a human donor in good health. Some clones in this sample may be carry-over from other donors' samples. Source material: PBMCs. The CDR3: CAISPGTDSEAFF. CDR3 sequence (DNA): TGTGCCATCAGTCCCGGGACAGACTCTGAAGCTTTCTTT.